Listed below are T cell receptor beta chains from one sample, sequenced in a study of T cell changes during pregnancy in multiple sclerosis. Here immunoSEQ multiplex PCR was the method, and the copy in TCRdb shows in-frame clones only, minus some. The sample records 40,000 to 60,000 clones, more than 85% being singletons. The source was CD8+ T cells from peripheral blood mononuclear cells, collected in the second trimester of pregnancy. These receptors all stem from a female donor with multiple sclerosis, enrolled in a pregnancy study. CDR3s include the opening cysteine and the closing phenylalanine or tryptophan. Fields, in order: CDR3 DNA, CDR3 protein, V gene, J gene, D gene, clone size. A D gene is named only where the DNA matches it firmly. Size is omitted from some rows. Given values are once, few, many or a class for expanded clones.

CDR3 DNA: TGTGCCAGCAGTTACGGAGGGGAATGGGAGACCCAGTACTTC
CDR3 protein: CASSYGGEWETQYF
V gene: TRBV6-5
J gene: TRBJ2-5
D gene: -
clone size: -

CDR3 DNA: TGTGCCAGCAGCCCCTTTCTGAGCGGGGTTAACGAGCAGTACTTC
CDR3 protein: CASSPFLSGVNEQYF
V gene: TRBV7-6
J gene: TRBJ2-7
D gene: TRBD2
clone size: -

CDR3 DNA: TGTGCCAGCAGCTTAGCTCGGGGAGAAACGCAGTATTTT
CDR3 protein: CASSLARGETQYF
V gene: TRBV7-2
J gene: TRBJ2-3
D gene: -
clone size: -

CDR3 DNA: TGCGCCAGCAGCCAAGTTCGACAGCGTGATACGCAGTATTTT
CDR3 protein: CASSQVRQRDTQYF
V gene: TRBV4-1
J gene: TRBJ2-3
D gene: -
clone size: -

CDR3 DNA: TGCGCCAGCAGTGAAGGTCGGCCAGGGTATGGCTACACCTTC
CDR3 protein: CASSEGRPGYGYTF
V gene: TRBV10-1
J gene: TRBJ1-2
D gene: -
clone size: -

CDR3 DNA: TGTGCCAGCAGCGACACACCTAACTATGGCTACACCTTC
CDR3 protein: CASSDTPNYGYTF
V gene: TRBV9
J gene: TRBJ1-2
D gene: -
clone size: once

CDR3 DNA: TGTGCCAGCACCCGCGCCGGGACAGGGGGCCAGGGTAAACTGTTTTTT
CDR3 protein: CASTRAGTGGQGKLFF
V gene: TRBV2
J gene: TRBJ1-4
D gene: TRBD1
clone size: -

CDR3 DNA: TGTGCCATCATGACCAGACTAGCCAGCTCCTACGAGCAGTACTTC
CDR3 protein: CAIMTRLASSYEQYF
V gene: TRBV10-3
J gene: TRBJ2-7
D gene: TRBD2
clone size: -

CDR3 DNA: TGTGCCAGCAGCCAAGGACCCCAGGGGGGTTTGGTCTATGGCTACACCTTC
CDR3 protein: CASSQGPQGGLVYGYTF
V gene: TRBV4-2
J gene: TRBJ1-2
D gene: TRBD1
clone size: -

CDR3 DNA: TGTGCCTGGAGTGTACTGATCGTGGGTGGGGCTGGGAGGGTCACTGAAGCTTTCTTT
CDR3 protein: CAWSVLIVGGAGRVTEAFF
V gene: TRBV30
J gene: TRBJ1-1
D gene: -
clone size: few

CDR3 DNA: TGTGCCAGCTCACCACCTTGGGACAGCATCGTCACAGATACGCAGTATTTT
CDR3 protein: CASSPPWDSIVTDTQYF
V gene: TRBV18
J gene: TRBJ2-3
D gene: TRBD1
clone size: -

CDR3 DNA: TGTGCCAGCAACCTGGGACAGGGAAACTATGGCTACACCTTC
CDR3 protein: CASNLGQGNYGYTF
V gene: TRBV6-1
J gene: TRBJ1-2
D gene: TRBD1
clone size: -

CDR3 DNA: TGTGCCAGCAGCCCCTATCGACAGGGGAGCCTATCAATGGGAGAGCAGTACTTC
CDR3 protein: CASSPYRQGSLSMGEQYF
V gene: TRBV7-6
J gene: TRBJ2-7
D gene: TRBD1
clone size: once